This T cell receptor beta chain was captured by sequencing in a study of cytomegalovirus exposure and HLA in healthy donors. At the level of the study: The 120 or so validation repertoires matched the approximately 670 first-cohort repertoires in platform, a later analysis reported.

The method was immunoSEQ multiplex PCR; TCRdb's version includes in-frame clones alone and lacks a portion of them. The data show 65,000 or so clones, 90% to 95% seen once. This CDR3 spans 16 amino acids. The junction had 8 bases not matched to a gene; V was cut back by 4 bases and J by 3 bases. Germline V gives CDR1 SGDLS, CDR2 YYNGEE. Separate from the approximately 700-subject first cohort was the approximately 110-subject validation cohort, to which the donors belonged. This clonotype was obtained from a woman younger than 30 in good health and CMV-seronegative. The gene calls are TRBV9 and TRBJ1-2; TRBD1 agrees at 11 bases. Sample: PBMCs. The DNA of the CDR3 is TGTGCCAGCAGCCTCGGGACAGGGGGTAAAGACTATGGCTACACCTTC. Amino acid sequence: CASSLGTGGKDYGYTF. The full variable domain, rest sourced from reference TRBV9 and TRBJ1-2, is DSGVTQTPKHLITATGQRVTLRCSPRSGDLSVYWYQQSLDQGLQFLIQYYNGEERAKGNILERFSAQQFPDLHSELNLSSLELGDSALYFCASSLGTGGKDYGYTFGSGTRLTVV.